One sample yielded the 17 T cell receptor beta chains listed below, sequenced in a study of blood T cell repertoires in COVID-19. The repertoire was sequenced with immunoSEQ multiplex PCR; TCRdb's copy has only in-frame clones and lacks some. Among over 200,000 clones listed, roughly 90% were seen once. The specimen sequenced was peripheral blood. The receptors here all came from a woman aged 55-75 years with acute or convalescent COVID-19.

This clone has just a few counts. This chain connects TRBV6-6 to TRBJ2-1; TRBD2 matches 8 bases. Germline V gene lookup returns CDR1 MNHNY and CDR2 SVGAGI (reference sequence). This CDR3 spans 16 amino acids. V shed 2 bases and J 6 bases; nucleotides not matched to a gene: 9. The DNA of the CDR3 is TGTGCCAGCAGTTACGGTCAGCGGGAGAGGAGCAATGAGCAGTTCTTC. Protein: CASSYGQRERSNEQFF.

V and J are TRBV3-1 (or the pseudogene TRBV3-2) and TRBJ1-2; the match to TRBD1 covers 8 bases. Germline CDR1 and CDR2: LGHDT and YNNKEL (reference sequence). This CDR3 has 15 residues. V lost 4 bases and J lost 5; bases outside the gene matches: 9. CDR3: CASSLPAHRGYGYTF. The DNA for the CDR3 is TGTGCCAGCAGCCTCCCCGCCCACAGGGGGTATGGCTACACCTTC.

The rearrangement uses TRBV29-1 and TRBJ2-2; 7 nucleotides agree with TRBD1. With V trimmed by 7 bases and J by 1 base, 3 bases remained unmatched. Looked up from germline, CDR1 is SQVTM and CDR2 is ANQGSEA. The CDR3 has 13 amino acids. The CDR3 sequence is CSANRGNTGELFF. The DNA of the CDR3 is TGCAGCGCTAACAGGGGGAACACCGGGGAGCTGTTTTTT.

The chain recombines TRBV16 with TRBJ1-5; unclear D gene. The CDR3 extends over 15 amino acids. Germline CDR1 KGHSY, CDR2 FQNENV. V was clipped by 1 base and J by 3 bases, with 10 bases between them. The CDR3 here is CASSQLNSNNQPQHF. CDR3 DNA: TGTGCCAGCAGCCAATTGAACTCGAACAATCAGCCCCAGCATTTT.

The V gene is TRBV7-8, the J gene TRBJ2-5, with TRBD2 identical over 10 bases. The CDR3 is made up of 19 amino acids. Losses at the gene ends were 4 bases for V and 5 bases for J; bases not matched to a gene: 19. Germline CDR1 SGHVS, CDR2 FQNEAQ. This chain's CDR3 is CASSWRRPSGGPVSETQYF. The CDR3 bases are TGTGCCAGCAGCTGGAGGCGGCCTAGCGGGGGCCCTGTATCTGAGACCCAGTACTTC.

The chain carries TRBV11-2 and TRBJ2-7; TRBD1 matches at 11 bases. Germline lookup yields CDR1 SGHAT and CDR2 FQNNGV. Germline trimming cut 5 bases from V and 3 bases from J; bases unmatched to any gene: 6. This CDR3 has 15 amino acids. The chain's CDR3 is CASSAFGTGGYEQYF. The CDR3 DNA sequence: TGTGCCAGCAGCGCGTTTGGGACAGGGGGCTACGAGCAGTACTTC. The complete variable domain, with remaining parts taken from reference TRBV11-2 and TRBJ2-7, reads EAGVAQSPRYKIIEKRQSVAFWCNPISGHATLYWYQQILGQGPKLLIQFQNNGVVDDSQLPKDRFSAERLKGVDSTLKIQPAKLEDSAVYLCASSAFGTGGYEQYFGPGTRLTVT.

This sequence joins TRBV9 and TRBJ1-1, with D unresolved. V was trimmed by 4 bases and J by 1 base, leaving 8 bases between them. The CDR3 sequence is 13 residues long. Germline V CDR1 and CDR2: SGDLS, YYNGEE. CDR3 residues: CASSSTGNTEAFF. The CDR3 region has the DNA TGTGCCAGCAGCTCGACGGGGAACACTGAAGCTTTCTTT.

The V call is TRBV15, the J call TRBJ1-1; 10 positions match TRBD1. This CDR3 has 15 residues. Germline CDR1 reads LNHNV; CDR2 reads YYDKDF (reference sequence). Losses at the gene ends were 1 base for V and 7 bases for J; bases not matched to a gene: 6. Here the CDR3 DNA reads TGTGCCACCAGCAGAGGACAGGGGGCGCGGGGTGAAGCTTTCTTT. It codes for CATSRGQGARGEAFF.

In its sample, this clone was seen a few times. This sample includes further DNA sequences coding for the same CDR3. The rearrangement uses TRBV19 and TRBJ1-5; D is possibly TRBD1 (6 bases). Trimming took 3 bases from V and 4 from J, leaving 7 bases between them. Germline V lookup: CDR1 LNHDA, CDR2 SQIVND (reference sequence). The CDR3 is 13 residues long. CDR3 sequence (DNA): TGTGCCAGTAGTATTGGACAGAATCAGCCCCAGCATTTT. Its protein is CASSIGQNQPQHF.

The chain links TRBV6-5 to TRBJ1-1; perhaps TRBD1 as D (5 bases). Trimming took off 6 bases at V and 4 bases at J, with 15 bases between the two ends. The CDR3 extends over 14 amino acids. In germline, CDR1 is MNHEY, CDR2 SVGAGI. CDR3 nucleotide sequence: TGTGCCAGCAGGGAGGGTCCAGGGAGCACTGAAGCTTTCTTT. Amino acids: CASREGPGSTEAFF.

The chain recombines TRBV19 with TRBJ1-1, with D possibly TRBD1 on 5 matching bases. The CDR3 totals 12 residues. CDR1 is LNHDA, CDR2 SQIVND, per germline (reference sequence). Between the trimmed V and J ends, which lost 3 bases and 7 bases, there was a span of 9 bases. DNA of the CDR3: TGTGCCAGTAGTATTGGACACCTTGAAGCTTTCTTT. This translates into CASSIGHLEAFF.

The chain's CDR3 is CASTGDRGYEQYF. The CDR3 DNA reads as TGTGCCAGCACTGGGGACAGGGGTTACGAGCAGTACTTC. The chain joins TRBV6-5 to TRBJ2-7; 10 bases align to TRBD1. Per germline, CDR1 MNHEY and CDR2 SVGAGI. The CDR3 loop spans 13 amino acids. The junction had 4 bases not matched to a gene; V was cut back by 7 bases and J by 4 bases.

V gene TRBV19 combines with J gene TRBJ2-7; 9 nucleotides match TRBD2. Germline trimming cut 4 bases from V and 6 bases from J; bases unmatched to any gene: 10. CDR1 and CDR2 (germline): LNHDA, SQIVND (reference sequence). CDR3 size: 15 residues. CDR3 sequence reads: CASSNQAGGMGEQYF. Here the CDR3 DNA reads TGTGCCAGTAGTAACCAAGCGGGAGGAATGGGCGAGCAGTACTTC.

The rearrangement links TRBV27 to TRBJ2-3; TRBD1 matches 7 bases. The trim removed 8 bases at V and 3 bases at J, leaving 8 bases unmatched. Germline V gene data show CDR1 as MNHEY and CDR2 as SMNVEV (reference sequence). This CDR3 is 14 amino acids long. The CDR3 DNA is TGTGCCAGCCTTAAGACAGGGTCTACAGATACGCAGTATTTT. It specifies CASLKTGSTDTQYF.

The V call is TRBV5-8, the J call TRBJ1-2; D not resolved. The length of the CDR3 is 14 residues. Looked up from germline, CDR1 is SGHTS and CDR2 is YDEGEE. Trimming pared 1 base from V and 1 base from J, leaving 8 bases between. CDR3 in DNA: TGTGCCAGCAGCTTGCGCCAGTTTAACTATGGCTACACCTTC. Protein sequence: CASSLRQFNYGYTF.

This clone has more than one count but fewer than ten. The rearrangement links TRBV11-3 to TRBJ1-2, with 7 positions matching TRBD1. The ends lost 2 bases at V and 8 bases at J; junction bases unmatched: 2. Looked up from germline, CDR1 is SGHNT and CDR2 is YENEEA. The CDR3 runs to 12 residues. The CDR3: CASSLQGEGYTF. The CDR3 bases are TGTGCCAGCAGCTTACAGGGGGAAGGCTACACCTTC.

This clone was found a few times. The chain combines TRBV29-1 with TRBJ1-6; D gene unclear. The CDR3 has 12 amino acids. V was pared by 5 bases and J by 9 bases, with 11 bases between. The V gene's germline CDR1 is SQVTM and CDR2 ANQGSEA. The DNA for the CDR3 is TGCAGCGTTACCCGAGGAGGTTCACCCCTCCACTTT. It codes for CSVTRGGSPLHF.